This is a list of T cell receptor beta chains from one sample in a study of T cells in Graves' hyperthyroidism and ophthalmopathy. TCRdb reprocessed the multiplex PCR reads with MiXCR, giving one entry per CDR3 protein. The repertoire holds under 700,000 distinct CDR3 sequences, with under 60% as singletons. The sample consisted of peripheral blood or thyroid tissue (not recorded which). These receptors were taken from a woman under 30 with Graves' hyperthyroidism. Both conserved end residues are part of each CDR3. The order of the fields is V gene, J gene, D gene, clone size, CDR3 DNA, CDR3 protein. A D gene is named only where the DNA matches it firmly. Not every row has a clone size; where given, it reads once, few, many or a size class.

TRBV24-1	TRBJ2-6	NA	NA	TGTGCCACCAGTGGCCCAGGGGGGGCCAACGTCCTGACTTTC	CATSGPGGANVLTF
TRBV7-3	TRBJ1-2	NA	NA	TGTGCCAGCAGCTTGGGGCAGGGTGCGTTCTATGGCTACACCTTC	CASSLGQGAFYGYTF
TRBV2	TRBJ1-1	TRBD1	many	TGTGCCAGCAGGACAGGGCGAATGAACACTGAAGCTTTCTTT	CASRTGRMNTEAFF
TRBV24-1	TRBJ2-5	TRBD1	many	TGTGCCACCAGTGATTTGGACAGGGAAGAGACCCAGTACTTC	CATSDLDREETQYF
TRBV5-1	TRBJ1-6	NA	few	TGCGCCAGCAGCCGGGGCGATAATTCACCCCTCCACTTT	CASSRGDNSPLHF
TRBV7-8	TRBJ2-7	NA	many	TGTGCCAGCAGCTTATCTCAGGATAACTACGAGCAGTACTTC	CASSLSQDNYEQYF
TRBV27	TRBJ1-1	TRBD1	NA	TGTGCCAGCAGGAGGACAGGGCCCGGGGTCTTGGCTTTCTTT	CASRRTGPGVLAFF
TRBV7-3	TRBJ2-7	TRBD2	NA	TGTGCCAGCAGTGAGAGCGGGATATCCCCTTACGAGCAGTACTTC	CASSESGISPYEQYF
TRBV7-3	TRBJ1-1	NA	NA	TGTGCCAGCAGCCGGGACCCCCTGGGGAGCACTGAAGCTTTCTTT	CASSRDPLGSTEAFF
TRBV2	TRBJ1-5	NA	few	TGTGCCAGCAGGGGGCATTCCTCGGAGGGCAATCAGCCCCAGCATTTT	CASRGHSSEGNQPQHF
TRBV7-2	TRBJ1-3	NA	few	TGTGCCAGCAGTACCCGTCTAGGTGGAAACACCATATATTTT	CASSTRLGGNTIYF
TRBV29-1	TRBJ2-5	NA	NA	TGCAGCGTAGACAGACTGGAGACCCAGTACTTC	CSVDRLETQYF
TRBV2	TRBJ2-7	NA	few	TGTGCCAGCAGTGAAGAGCGGATAAGCTCCTACGAGCAGTACTTC	CASSEERISSYEQYF
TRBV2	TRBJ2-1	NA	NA	TGTGCCAGCACCGCAGGGTCCTACAATGAGCAGTTCTTC	CASTAGSYNEQFF
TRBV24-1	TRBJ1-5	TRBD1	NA	TGTGCCACCAGTGTGGGACAGGGTCTTCAGCCCCAGCATTTT	CATSVGQGLQPQHF
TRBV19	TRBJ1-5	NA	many	TGTGCCAGTAGTAGTCAGGGTGGACAGCCCCAGCATTTT	CASSSQGGQPQHF
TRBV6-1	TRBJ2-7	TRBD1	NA	TGTGCCAGCAGCTTCGGACAGGGGGTTTCCTACGAGCAGTACTTC	CASSFGQGVSYEQYF
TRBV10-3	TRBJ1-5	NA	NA	TGTGCCACAGGGTTCGATCAGCCCCAGCATTTT	CATGFDQPQHF
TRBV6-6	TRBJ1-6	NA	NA	TGTGCCAGCAGTTACTTCGGTCCGAATAATTCACCCCTCCACTTT	CASSYFGPNNSPLHF
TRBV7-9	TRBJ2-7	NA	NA	TGTGCCAGCAGCTTAAGTCCCCCCGAGCAGTACTTC	CASSLSPPEQYF
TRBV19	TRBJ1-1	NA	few	TGTGCCAGTAGTATGGGGAAGGCTTTCTTT	CASSMGKAFF
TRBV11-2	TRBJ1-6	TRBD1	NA	TGTGCCAGCAGCACCCAGGACAGGGAGGTTGGCTCCTATAATTCACCCCTCCACTTT	CASSTQDREVGSYNSPLHF
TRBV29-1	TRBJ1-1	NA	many	TGCAGCGTTGAAGACCAGGGGATGAACACTGAAGCTTTCTTT	CSVEDQGMNTEAFF
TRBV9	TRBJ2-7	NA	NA	TGTGCCAGCAGCCCTCAGGGGATTTTCTACGAGCAGTACTTC	CASSPQGIFYEQYF
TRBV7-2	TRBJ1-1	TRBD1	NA	TGTGCCAGCAGGACTCCCGGGACAGGGTTAGGCACTGAAGCTTTCTTT	CASRTPGTGLGTEAFF
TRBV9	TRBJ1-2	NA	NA	TGTGCCAGCAGCGCGGGTGCGGACTTACCCTCCTATGGCTACACCTTC	CASSAGADLPSYGYTF
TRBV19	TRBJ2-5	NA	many	TGTGCCAGTAGTGAGGGTTGGGAGACCCAGTACTTC	CASSEGWETQYF
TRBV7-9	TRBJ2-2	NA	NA	TGTGCCAGCAGCTTATCTTCGGACACCGGGGAGCTGTTTTTT	CASSLSSDTGELFF
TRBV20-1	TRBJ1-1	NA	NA	TGCAGTGCTGGGACACGGAACACTGAAGCTTTCTTT	CSAGTRNTEAFF
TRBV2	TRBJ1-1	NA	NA	TGTGCCAGCACTGAGACGGGGAACACTGAAGCTTTCTTT	CASTETGNTEAFF
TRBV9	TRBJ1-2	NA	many	TGTGCCAGCAGCCAAGAAGTTCGGAGTTCCTACACCTTC	CASSQEVRSSYTF
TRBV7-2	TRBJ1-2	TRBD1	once	TGTGCCAGCAGCATGACAGGGGCCGGCTACACCTTC	CASSMTGAGYTF
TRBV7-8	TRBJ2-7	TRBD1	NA	TGTGCCAGCAGCTTAGCGCAGGGGGCAGTCTACGAGCAGTACTTC	CASSLAQGAVYEQYF
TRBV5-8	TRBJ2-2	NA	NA	TGTGCCAGCAGCGTAGCTTGGGGTAGGGAGCTGTTTTTT	CASSVAWGRELFF
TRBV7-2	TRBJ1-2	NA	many	TGTGCCAGCAGCAGAGGCATCGATCGAGGCGGCTACACCTTC	CASSRGIDRGGYTF
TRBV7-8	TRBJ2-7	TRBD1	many	TGTGCCAGCAGCTCTTCACCGGGACAGGGCTACGAGCAGTACTTC	CASSSSPGQGYEQYF
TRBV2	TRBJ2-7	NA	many	TGTGCCAGCAGTGAGGACTGGAGCTCCTACGAGCAGTACTTC	CASSEDWSSYEQYF
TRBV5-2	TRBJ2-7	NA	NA	TGTGCCGGCGACAAAGGGGAGGGCCTCGAGCAGTACTTC	CAGDKGEGLEQYF
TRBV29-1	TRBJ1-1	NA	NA	TGCAGCCCGAGAGGGCAGGCCATCGAAGCTTTCTTT	CSPRGQAIEAFF
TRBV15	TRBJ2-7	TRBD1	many	TGTGCCACCAGCAGGACAGGGGACGAAGACGAGCAGTACTTC	CATSRTGDEDEQYF
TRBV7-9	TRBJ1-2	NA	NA	TGTGCCAGCAGTTTAACGACGGCCTCCTATGGCTACACCTTC	CASSLTTASYGYTF
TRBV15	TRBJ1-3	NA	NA	TGTGCCACCAGCAGATTGGCCACAGGGAACACCATATATTTT	CATSRLATGNTIYF
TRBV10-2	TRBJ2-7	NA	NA	TGCGCCAGCAGTGAGTCCGCAGAATCCTACGAGCAGTACTTC	CASSESAESYEQYF
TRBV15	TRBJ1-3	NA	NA	TGTGCCACCAGCAGAGTCGACTCTGGGGGAAACACCATATATTTT	CATSRVDSGGNTIYF
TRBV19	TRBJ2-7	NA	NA	TGTGGCAGTAGTATGCCCGAAACCTACGAGCAGTACTTC	CGSSMPETYEQYF
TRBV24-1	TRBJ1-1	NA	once	TGTGCCTTTGAGGGGACTGAAGCTTTCTTT	CAFEGTEAFF
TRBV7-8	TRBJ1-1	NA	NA	TGTGCCAGCAGCTTAGCTAAGGAGACTGAAGCTTTCTTT	CASSLAKETEAFF
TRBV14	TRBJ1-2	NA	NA	TGTGCCAGCAGCCCCCTCGGGGTCGGATATGGCTACACCTTC	CASSPLGVGYGYTF
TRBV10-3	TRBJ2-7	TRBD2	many	TGTGCCATCGGGACTAGCGGGTTCGACGAGCAGTACTTC	CAIGTSGFDEQYF
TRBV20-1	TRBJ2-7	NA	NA	TGCAGTACGGTCTCCGCGATCACCGGGCGGCGTTCCTACGAGCAGTACTTC	CSTVSAITGRRSYEQYF
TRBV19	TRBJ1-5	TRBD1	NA	TGTGCCAGTAGTACGGACAGGGGTGTCCAGCCCCAGCATTTT	CASSTDRGVQPQHF
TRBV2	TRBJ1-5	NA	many	TGTGCCAGCAATCAGGGTTCTAGCAATCAGCCCCAGCATTTT	CASNQGSSNQPQHF
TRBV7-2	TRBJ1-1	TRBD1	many	TGTGCCAGCAGCTCACAGGGGGCTGAAGCTTTCTTT	CASSSQGAEAFF
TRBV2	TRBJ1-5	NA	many	TGTGCCAGCTGGGGGGGGGACGATCAGCCCCAGCATTTT	CASWGGDDQPQHF
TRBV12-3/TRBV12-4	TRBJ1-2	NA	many	TGTGCCAGCATCCTACAGGGAGATGATGGCTACACCTTC	CASILQGDDGYTF
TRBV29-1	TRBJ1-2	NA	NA	TGCAGCGTTGAACCTACCCAAGGGTTTGAGGGCTACACCTTC	CSVEPTQGFEGYTF
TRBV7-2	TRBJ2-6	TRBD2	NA	TGTGCCAGCAGTCTCGGGACTAGCGGGAGTGCTGGGGCCAACGTCCTGACTTTC	CASSLGTSGSAGANVLTF